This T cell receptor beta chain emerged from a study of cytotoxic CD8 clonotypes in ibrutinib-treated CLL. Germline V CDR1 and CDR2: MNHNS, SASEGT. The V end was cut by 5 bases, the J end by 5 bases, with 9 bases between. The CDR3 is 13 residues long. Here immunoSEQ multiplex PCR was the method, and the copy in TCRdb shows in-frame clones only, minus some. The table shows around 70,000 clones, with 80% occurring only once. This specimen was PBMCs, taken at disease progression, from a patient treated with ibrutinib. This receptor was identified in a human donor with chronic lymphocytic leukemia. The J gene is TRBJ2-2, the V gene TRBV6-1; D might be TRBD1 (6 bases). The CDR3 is CASSFTGTGELFF. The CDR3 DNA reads TGTGCCAGCAGTTTCACAGGGACCGGGGAGCTGTTTTTT.